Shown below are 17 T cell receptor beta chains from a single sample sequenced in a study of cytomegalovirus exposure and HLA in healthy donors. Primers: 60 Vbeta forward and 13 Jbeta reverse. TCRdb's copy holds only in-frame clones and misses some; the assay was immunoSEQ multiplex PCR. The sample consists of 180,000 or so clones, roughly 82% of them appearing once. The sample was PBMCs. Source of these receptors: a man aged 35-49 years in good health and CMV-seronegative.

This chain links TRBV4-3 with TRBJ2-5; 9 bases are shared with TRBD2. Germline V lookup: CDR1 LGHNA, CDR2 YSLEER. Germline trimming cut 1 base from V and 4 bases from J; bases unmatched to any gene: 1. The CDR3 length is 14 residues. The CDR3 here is CASSQGTSVETQYF. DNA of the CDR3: TGCGCCAGCAGCCAAGGGACTAGCGTAGAGACCCAGTACTTC.

CDR3 protein: CASTGFGTVEQYF. CDR3 coding DNA: TGTGCCAGCACCGGCTTTGGAACAGTCGAGCAGTACTTC. The chain carries TRBV6-5 and TRBJ2-7, with D uncertain. Germline values: CDR1 MNHEY, CDR2 SVGAGI. The CDR3 covers 13 residues. V lost 7 bases, J lost 6 bases, and 16 bases lay in between.

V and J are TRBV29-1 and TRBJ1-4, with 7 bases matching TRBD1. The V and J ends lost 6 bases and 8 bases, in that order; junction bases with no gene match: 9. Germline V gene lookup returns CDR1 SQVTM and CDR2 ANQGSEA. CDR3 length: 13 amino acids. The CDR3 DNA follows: TGCAGCGTGAGGGGACAGCGGCAAGAAAAACTGTTTTTT. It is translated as CSVRGQRQEKLFF.

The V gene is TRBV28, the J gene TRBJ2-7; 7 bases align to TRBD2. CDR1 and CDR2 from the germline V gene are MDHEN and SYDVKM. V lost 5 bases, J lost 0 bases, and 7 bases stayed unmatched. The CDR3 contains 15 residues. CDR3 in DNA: TGTGCCAGCAGTAGAACGGGAGGTGTCTCCTACGAGCAGTACTTC. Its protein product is CASSRTGGVSYEQYF.

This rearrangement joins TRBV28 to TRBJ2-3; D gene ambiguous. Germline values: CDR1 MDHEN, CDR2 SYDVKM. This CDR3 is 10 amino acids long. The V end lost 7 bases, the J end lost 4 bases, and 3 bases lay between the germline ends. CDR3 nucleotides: TGTGCCAGCATATCAGATACGCAGTATTTT. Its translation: CASISDTQYF.

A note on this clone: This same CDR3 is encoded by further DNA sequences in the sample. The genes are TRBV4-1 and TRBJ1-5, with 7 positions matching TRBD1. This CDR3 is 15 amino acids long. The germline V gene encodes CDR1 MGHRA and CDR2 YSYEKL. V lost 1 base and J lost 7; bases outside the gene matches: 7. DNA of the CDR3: TGCGCCAGCAGCCAAGGGTTCGGCAGGGGGCAGCCCCAGCATTTT. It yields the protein CASSQGFGRGQPQHF.

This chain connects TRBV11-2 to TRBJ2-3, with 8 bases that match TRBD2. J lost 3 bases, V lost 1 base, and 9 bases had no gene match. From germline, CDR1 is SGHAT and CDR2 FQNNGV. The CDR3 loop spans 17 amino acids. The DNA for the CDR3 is TGTGCCAGCAGCTTAGGAGCGAGCGGGGGACGAACAGATACGCAGTATTTT. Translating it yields CASSLGASGGRTDTQYF. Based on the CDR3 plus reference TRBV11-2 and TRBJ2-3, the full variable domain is EAGVAQSPRYKIIEKRQSVAFWCNPISGHATLYWYQQILGQGPKLLIQFQNNGVVDDSQLPKDRFSAERLKGVDSTLKIQPAKLEDSAVYLCASSLGASGGRTDTQYFGPGTRLTVL.

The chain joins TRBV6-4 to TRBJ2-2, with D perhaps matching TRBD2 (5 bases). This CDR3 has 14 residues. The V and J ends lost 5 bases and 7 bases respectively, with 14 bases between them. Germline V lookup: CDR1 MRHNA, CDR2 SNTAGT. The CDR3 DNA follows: TGTGCCAGCAGTCGACTCGGGGTCGGCGGGGAGCTGTTTTTT. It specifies CASSRLGVGGELFF.

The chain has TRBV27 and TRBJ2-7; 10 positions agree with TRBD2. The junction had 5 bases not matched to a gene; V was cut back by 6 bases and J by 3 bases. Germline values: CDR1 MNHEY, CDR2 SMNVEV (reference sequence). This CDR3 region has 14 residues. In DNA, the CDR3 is TGTGCCAGCAGGCCCACTAGCGGGATCTACGAGCAGTACTTC. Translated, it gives CASRPTSGIYEQYF.

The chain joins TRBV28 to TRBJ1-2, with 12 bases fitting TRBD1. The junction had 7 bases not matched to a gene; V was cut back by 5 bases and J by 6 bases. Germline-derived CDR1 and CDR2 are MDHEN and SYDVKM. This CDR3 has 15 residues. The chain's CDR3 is CASSPGTGGAHGYTF. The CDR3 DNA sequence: TGTGCCAGCAGTCCGGGGACAGGGGGCGCGCATGGCTACACCTTC.

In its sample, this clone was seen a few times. The CDR3 is CAWSVESGAFF. The CDR3 DNA reads TGTGCCTGGAGTGTGGAGAGCGGAGCTTTCTTT. The chain employs TRBV30 and TRBJ1-1, with D unresolved. This CDR3 spans 11 amino acids. CDR1 is GTSNPN, CDR2 SVGIG, per germline (reference sequence). V lost 0 bases, J lost 10 bases, and 9 bases lay in between.

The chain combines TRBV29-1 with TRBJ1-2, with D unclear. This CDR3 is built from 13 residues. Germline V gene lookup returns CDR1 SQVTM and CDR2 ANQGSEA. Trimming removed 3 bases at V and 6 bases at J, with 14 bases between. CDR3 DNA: TGCAGCGTTGAGGGGTGGGAGGGTCATGGCTACACCTTC. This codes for CSVEGWEGHGYTF.

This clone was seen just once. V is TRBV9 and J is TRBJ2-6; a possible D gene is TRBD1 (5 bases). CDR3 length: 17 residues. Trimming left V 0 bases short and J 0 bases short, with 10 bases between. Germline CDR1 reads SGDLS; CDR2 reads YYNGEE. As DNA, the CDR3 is TGTGCCAGCAGCGTAGAAGGCAGGGTCTCTGGGGCCAACGTCCTGACTTTC. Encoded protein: CASSVEGRVSGANVLTF.

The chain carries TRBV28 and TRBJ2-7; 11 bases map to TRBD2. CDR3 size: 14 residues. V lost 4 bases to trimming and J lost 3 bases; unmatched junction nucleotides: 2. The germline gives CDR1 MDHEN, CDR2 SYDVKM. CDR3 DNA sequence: TGTGCCAGCAGTTCCCTAGCGGGAGGCTACGAGCAGTACTTC. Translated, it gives CASSSLAGGYEQYF.

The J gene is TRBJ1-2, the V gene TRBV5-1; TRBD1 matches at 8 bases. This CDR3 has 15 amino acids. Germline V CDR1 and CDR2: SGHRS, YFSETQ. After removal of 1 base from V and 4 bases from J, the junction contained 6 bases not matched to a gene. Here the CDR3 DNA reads TGCGCCAGCAGCTTGCAATTGGACAGGGCCTATGGCTACACCTTC. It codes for CASSLQLDRAYGYTF.

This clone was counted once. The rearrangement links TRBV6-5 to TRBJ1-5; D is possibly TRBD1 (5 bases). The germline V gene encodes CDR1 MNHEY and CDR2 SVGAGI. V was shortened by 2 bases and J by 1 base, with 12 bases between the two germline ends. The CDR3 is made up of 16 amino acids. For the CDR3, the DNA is TGTGCCAGCAGTTACGGGGGGGGTGGGAGCAATCAGCCCCAGCATTTT. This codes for CASSYGGGGSNQPQHF.

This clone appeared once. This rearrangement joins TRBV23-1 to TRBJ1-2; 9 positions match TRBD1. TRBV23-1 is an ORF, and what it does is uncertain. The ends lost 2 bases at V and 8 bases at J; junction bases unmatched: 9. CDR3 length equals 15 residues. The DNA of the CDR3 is TGCGCCAGCAGTCAAGAGGGACAGGGCTGGAAGGGCTACACCTTC. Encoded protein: CASSQEGQGWKGYTF.